What follows describes a single TCR beta chain. As yet, its antigen is unknown. The data stem from a study of graft-versus-host responses after intestinal transplantation. Whole-study context: Multivisceral, liver-intestinal, or isolated intestinal grafts went to recipients. Anti-thymocyte globulin served as induction for all recipients, who then took tacrolimus and steroids for 2 to 4 years.

With V trimmed by 2 bases and J by 10 bases, 5 bases remained unmatched. The CDR3 contains 12 residues. Germline V lookup: CDR1 SGHAT, CDR2 FQDESV (reference sequence). The study, taken as a whole, reports: Circulating GvH clone levels at their peak were associated with HvG declines (early post-transplant). Recipient marrow held GvH clones, some first seen in ileum or blood.

Generated by immunoSEQ multiplex PCR, the TCRdb table keeps only in-frame clones and is missing some. The table includes 100,000 to 140,000 clones, around 90% detected once. This clonotype originated in a human donor who was the organ donor for an intestinal transplant. Sequenced here: unstimulated CD4+ T cells sorted from spleen or lymph node cells, sampled before transplant. The rearrangement links TRBV11-1 to TRBJ2-7; 7 nucleotides align to TRBD1. The CDR3 region has the DNA TGTGCCAGCAGCTTAACAGGGGATCGACAGTACTTC. It specifies CASSLTGDRQYF.